This TCR beta chain was recovered during a study of T cells of healthy individuals listed by TCRdb under 2018. The CDR3 covers 12 residues, taking in both the cysteine and the phenylalanine. CDR3 DNA is the only sequence kept; it has 36 bases, read in frame from the first base. Trimming at the junction amounts to 3 bases on V and 3 bases on J, and the germline ends lie 4 bases apart. CDR1 and CDR2 are drawn from the germline V gene: SGHTA, FQGNSA. Many counts were recorded for this clonotype. Its antigen remains undetermined. Base qualities are not at hand, and no much larger clone is one base apart. The library was built by means of 5' RACE. Sequenced using an Illumina MiSeq. Using fastp at Q25 and MiXCR, TCRdb reprocessed the public reads and kept productive beta chains. Identical CDR3 proteins give one entry, which carries the most common genes and DNA. This sample holds more than 60,000 distinct CDR3 sequences; about a sixth were observed only once. The ten largest clones add up to about 4.7% of the sample.

This TCR was sampled from a human donor in good health. The chain is made from TRBV7-2 and TRBJ2-3, with the D gene too uncertain to name. The CDR3 protein sequence reads: CASSFLTDTQYF. The DNA sequence is as follows: TGTGCCAGCAGCTTTTTAACAGATACGCAGTATTTT. The full variable domain, completed from the reference TRBV7-2 and TRBJ2-3 proteins outside the CDR3, reads GAGVSQSPSNKVTEKGKDVELRCDPISGHTALYWYRQSLGQGLEFLIYFQGNSAPDKSGLPSDRFSAERTGGSVSTLTIQRTQQEDSAVYLCASSFLTDTQYFGPGTRLTVL.